The entry below gives a single TCR beta chain sequence along with its context. Its antigen is unidentified. Researchers ran the PCR with 60 Vbeta and 13 Jbeta primers. TCRdb keeps only in-frame clones here, not all; method: immunoSEQ multiplex PCR. Here the sample spans approximately 110,000 clones, around 64% being singletons. This sample is part of a study of cytomegalovirus exposure and HLA in healthy donors. Notes on the study in general: Later analysis demonstrated an association between a missense DCLRE1C variant and TCR beta V- and J-gene trimming. Researchers counted about 150 TCR beta chains as cytomegalovirus-associated.

The V gene end was trimmed by 0 bases and the J gene end by 1 base; junction bases not matched to a gene: 2. Germline CDR1 and CDR2: SGHDN and FVKESK. The length of the CDR3 is 15 residues. Sequenced: PBMCs. The gene calls are TRBV14 and TRBJ2-5; 7 nucleotides align to TRBD1. This receptor was obtained from a woman aged 25 to 45 in good health and CMV-seronegative. The CDR3: CASSQDRTGQETQYF. CDR3 nucleotide sequence: TGTGCCAGCAGCCAAGATCGGACAGGCCAAGAGACCCAGTACTTC.